What follows are 17 T cell receptor beta chains derived from one specimen sequenced in a study of T cells in localized non-small cell lung cancer (dated by TCRdb to 2018 to 2020). Libraries were built with the immunoSEQ multiplex PCR assay. TCRdb mirrors the immuneACCESS table, restricted to in-frame sequences. Some clones are absent from its copies; in checked studies, under half trace to an unresolved V gene, and the reason for the others is unknown. The sample table lists tens of thousands of clones, around nine tenths of them with a count of one. The ten biggest clones cover less than 8.5% of the sample. The sample here was peripheral blood, taken before any cancer treatment. Every receptor here comes from a woman between 40 and 69 years old with stage I lung adenocarcinoma.

V gene TRBV10-1 combines with J gene TRBJ2-1; TRBD2 matches at 10 bases. Germline V lookup: CDR1 WNHNN, CDR2 SYGVQD (reference sequence). The V segment lost 6 bases and the J segment 3 bases; nucleotides outside the gene matches: 11. CDR3 length: 17 amino acids. DNA for the CDR3: TGCGCCAGCAGGGAAACTAAAGCGGGGGGGCGCTACAATGAGCAGTTCTTC. Residues: CASRETKAGGRYNEQFF.

The chain uses TRBV7-9 and TRBJ2-4; TRBD1 agrees at 11 bases. The CDR3 is made up of 17 amino acids. Per germline, CDR1 SEHNR and CDR2 FQNEAQ (reference sequence). After removal of 5 bases from V and 1 base from J, the junction contained 7 bases not matched to a gene. CDR3 residues: CASSGIGQGAAKNIQYF. In DNA form, the CDR3 reads TGTGCCAGCAGCGGAATAGGACAGGGGGCTGCCAAAAACATTCAGTACTTC.

As for this clone: Other DNA variants within this sample encode the same CDR3. V usage is TRBV7-9 and J usage is TRBJ1-1; no firm D call. CDR1 is SEHNR and CDR2 is FQNEAQ in the germline V gene (reference sequence). CDR3 size: 15 residues. V dropped 0 bases and J dropped 1 base, with 9 bases sitting between them. For the CDR3, the DNA is TGTGCCAGCAGCTTAGCGTTGGCAGGGAACACTGAAGCTTTCTTT. Encoded protein: CASSLALAGNTEAFF.

V gene TRBV28 combines with J gene TRBJ2-7; 8 bases line up with TRBD1. Germline V gene data show CDR1 as MDHEN and CDR2 as SYDVKM. The CDR3 is 14 residues long. The trim removed 6 bases at V and 2 bases at J, leaving 6 bases unmatched. CDR3 in amino acids: CASRNEQGAYEQYF. CDR3 nucleotides: TGTGCCAGCAGGAATGAACAGGGGGCCTACGAGCAGTACTTC.

The rearrangement links TRBV9 to TRBJ1-4; no definite D call. With 3 bases removed from V and 5 bases from J, the gap between germline ends came to 14 bases. The germline V gene encodes CDR1 SGDLS and CDR2 YYNGEE. This CDR3 is built from 15 residues. DNA of the CDR3: TGTGCCAGCAGCGGATTGGACGGGGTAAATGAAAAACTGTTTTTT. Amino acid sequence: CASSGLDGVNEKLFF.

V usage is TRBV2 and J usage is TRBJ2-5; 10 positions agree with TRBD2. V gave up 6 bases and J gave up 5 bases; unmatched junction bases: 12. The CDR3 length is 16 residues. The V gene's germline CDR1 is SNHLY and CDR2 FYNNEI. The DNA of the CDR3 is TGTGCCAGCAGCCCCGGCTCAGCGGGGGGGGTCGAGACCCAGTACTTC. Translating gives CASSPGSAGGVETQYF.

The rearrangement uses TRBV27 and TRBJ1-5; a possible D gene is TRBD1 (6 bases). This CDR3 has 15 amino acids. V lost 2 bases and J lost 4, with 12 bases in between. Germline-derived CDR1 and CDR2 are MNHEY and SMNVEV (reference sequence). DNA for the CDR3: TGTGCCAGCAGTTTAGGCAGGGGAATTAATCAGCCCCAGCATTTT. Translated: CASSLGRGINQPQHF.

The chain joins TRBV6-5 to TRBJ1-4, with D hard to call. V was shortened by 5 bases and J by 8 bases, with 6 bases between the two germline ends. Looked up from germline, CDR1 is MNHEY and CDR2 is SVGAGI. There are 11 residues in the CDR3. CDR3 residues: CASSEQEKLFF. The CDR3 nucleotides read TGTGCCAGCAGTGAACAGGAAAAACTGTTTTTT.

This sequence joins TRBV7-9 and TRBJ2-1; no clear D. CDR1 is SEHNR and CDR2 is FQNEAQ in the germline V gene (reference sequence). The CDR3 has 11 amino acids. The V end was cut by 1 base, the J end by 8 bases, with 3 bases between. CDR3 residues: CASSLGDEQFF. In nucleotides, the CDR3 is TGTGCCAGCAGCTTAGGAGATGAGCAGTTCTTC. Based on the CDR3 plus reference TRBV7-9 and TRBJ2-1, the full variable domain is DTGVSQNPRHKITKRGQNVTFRCDPISEHNRLYWYRQTLGQGPEFLTYFQNEAQLEKSRLLSDRFSAERPKGSFSTLEIQRTEQGDSAMYLCASSLGDEQFFGPGTRLTVL.

This chain joins TRBV28 and TRBJ1-2; tentatively, D is TRBD1 (6 bases). V lost 5 bases to trimming and J lost 6 bases, with 19 bases between them. Germline CDR1 and CDR2: MDHEN and SYDVKM. The CDR3 sequence is 15 residues long. CDR3 sequence (DNA): TGTGCCAGCAGTATTCTGGACGGGGAGGGGGATGGCTACACCTTC. Translated: CASSILDGEGDGYTF.

The chain employs TRBV7-9 and TRBJ2-2; possibly TRBD1 for D (6 bases). Germline CDR1 is SEHNR and CDR2 is FQNEAQ (reference sequence). This CDR3 is built from 15 residues. V lost 3 bases and J 2 bases, leaving 10 bases between the germline ends. The CDR3 loop is CASSFTGINTGELFF. CDR3 sequence (DNA): TGTGCCAGCAGCTTTACAGGGATAAACACCGGGGAGCTGTTTTTT.

This chain links TRBV9 with TRBJ2-7; 8 nucleotides align to TRBD1. V was pared by 4 bases and J by 4 bases, with 7 bases of the junction left unmatched. Germline loops: CDR1 SGDLS, CDR2 YYNGEE. This CDR3 is 14 amino acids long. This CDR3 is CASSSGQGAYEQYF. The CDR3 coding sequence is TGTGCCAGCAGCTCAGGACAGGGCGCTTACGAGCAGTACTTC.

The chain uses TRBV9 and TRBJ2-2; D ambiguous. Germline CDR1 is SGDLS and CDR2 is YYNGEE. Trimming stripped 2 bases from V and 0 bases from J, with 8 bases between. The CDR3 runs to 15 residues. CDR3 sequence (DNA): TGTGCCAGCAGCGTGGGTCCAGCGAACACCGGGGAGCTGTTTTTT. This codes for CASSVGPANTGELFF.

The count of this clone is one. V and J are TRBV2 and TRBJ2-7, with D uncertain. Trimming took 4 bases from V and 0 from J, leaving 1 base between them. The germline V gene has CDR1 SNHLY and CDR2 FYNNEI. The CDR3 runs to 11 residues. CDR3 DNA: TGTGCCAGCAGTGGCTCCTACGAGCAGTACTTC. It translates to CASSGSYEQYF.

V and J are TRBV4-2 and TRBJ1-1, with D perhaps TRBD1 (5 bases). The ends were cut back, 2 bases at V and 0 bases at J, with 22 bases in the middle. The CDR3 runs 19 residues. Germline lookup yields CDR1 LGHNA and CDR2 YNFKEQ. This CDR3 is CASSQPPGRRRSMNTEAFF. In DNA form, the CDR3 reads TGTGCCAGCAGCCAACCACCGGGACGACGAAGGAGCATGAACACTGAAGCTTTCTTT.

This clone was seen just once. The V and J genes are TRBV25-1 and TRBJ2-7, with D possibly being TRBD1 or TRBD2 (6 bases each). Trimming removed 2 bases from V and 1 base from J, with 12 bases in between. The CDR3 sequence is 15 residues long. Germline-derived CDR1 and CDR2 are MGHDK and SYGVNS. CDR3 amino acids: CASSEKGGRSYEQYF. For the CDR3, the DNA is TGTGCCAGCAGTGAAAAGGGGGGCAGATCCTACGAGCAGTACTTC.

V gene TRBV9 combines with J gene TRBJ1-2; possible D gene TRBD1, 6 bases. V shed 7 bases and J shed 10 bases, with 14 bases lying between them. This CDR3 spans 11 amino acids. In germline, CDR1 is SGDLS, CDR2 YYNGEE. CDR3 in amino acids: CASRTEGVYTF. The CDR3 DNA reads as TGTGCCAGCCGGACAGAGGGGGTCTACACCTTC. The full variable domain, in which reference TRBV9 and TRBJ1-2 provide the parts outside the CDR3, is DSGVTQTPKHLITATGQRVTLRCSPRSGDLSVYWYQQSLDQGLQFLIQYYNGEERAKGNILERFSAQQFPDLHSELNLSSLELGDSALYFCASRTEGVYTFGSGTRLTVV.